One sample yielded the 21 T cell receptor beta chains listed below, sequenced in a study of T cell responses to AZD1222 COVID-19 vaccine. The assay was immunoSEQ multiplex PCR, and TCRdb's table has in-frame clones only and misses some. The table lists 150,000 to 200,000 clones, about 90% of them singletons. The specimen was peripheral blood, collected 28 days after the second AZD1222 dose. Every receptor here comes from an adult who received the AZD1222 COVID-19 vaccine.

The chain employs TRBV4-1 and TRBJ2-7; TRBD1 matches at 8 bases. CDR3 size: 15 residues. V shed 6 bases, J shed 3 bases, and the junction held 10 bases outside the gene matches. From germline, CDR1 is MGHRA and CDR2 YSYEKL. The CDR3 bases are TGCGCCAGCAGTCGCGGACAGGGAGGATTCTACGAGCAGTACTTC. This codes for CASSRGQGGFYEQYF.

This clone has a single count. The CDR3 DNA reads as TGTGCCAGCAGTCCTCAGAAAGAGACCCAGTACTTC. This sequence encodes CASSPQKETQYF. This chain connects TRBV12-3 or TRBV12-4 to TRBJ2-5; D uncertain. V gave up 5 bases and J gave up 3 bases, with 7 bases separating them. The CDR3 covers 12 residues.

V is TRBV7-9 and J is TRBJ1-4; no reliable D call. The CDR3 covers 15 residues. Per the germline V gene, CDR1 is SEHNR and CDR2 is FQNEAQ (reference sequence). V lost 1 base and J lost 8, with 14 bases in between. The CDR3 coding sequence is TGTGCCAGCAGCTTAGACTCGCAAGCCCGAGAAAAACTGTTTTTT. It specifies CASSLDSQAREKLFF.

V is TRBV5-4 and J is TRBJ1-2; D gene unclear. CDR1 SGHNT and CDR2 YYREEE come from the germline V gene (reference sequence). The CDR3 extends over 13 amino acids. V was pared by 0 bases and J by 7 bases, with 10 bases between. The CDR3 DNA follows: TGTGCCAGCAGCTTGGGAGGGATTGGTGGCTACACCTTC. It specifies CASSLGGIGGYTF.

The chain carries TRBV3-1 (or the pseudogene TRBV3-2) and TRBJ2-2; possibly TRBD2 for D (5 bases). The V and J ends lost 4 bases and 6 bases respectively, with 15 bases between them. This CDR3 has 15 amino acids. CDR1 is LGHDT, CDR2 YNNKEL, per germline (reference sequence). The CDR3 nucleotides read TGTGCCAGCAGCCCCCCTTCAACTAGTTCCGGGGAGCTGTTTTTT. It is translated as CASSPPSTSSGELFF.

The gene calls are TRBV6-2 or TRBV6-3 and TRBJ2-1; D gene unclear. Germline CDR1 and CDR2: MNHEY and SVGEGT. This CDR3 is 13 amino acids long. The V gene lost 2 bases and the J gene lost 4 bases, with 6 bases spanning the gap. CDR3 loop: CASSYDGYNEQFF. CDR3 DNA: TGTGCCAGCAGTTACGACGGATACAATGAGCAGTTCTTC.

The CDR3 reads CASSEQVGSGETQYF. CDR3 in DNA: TGTGCCAGCAGTGAGCAAGTGGGCTCGGGAGAGACCCAGTACTTC. The rearrangement links TRBV2 to TRBJ2-5; the D is unclear. V was trimmed by 3 bases and J by 4 bases, leaving 15 bases between them. CDR1 is SNHLY and CDR2 is FYNNEI in the germline V gene. The CDR3 covers 15 residues.

The genes are TRBV29-1 and TRBJ1-3; a possible D gene is TRBD1 (6 bases). Germline loops: CDR1 SQVTM, CDR2 ANQGSEA. Trimming pared 7 bases from V and 4 bases from J, leaving 23 bases between. CDR3 size: 16 residues. The CDR3 DNA reads TGCAGCGCCTCCCTACGCGACAGGCCGAAGGGAAACACCATATATTTT. Its protein product is CSASLRDRPKGNTIYF. Using reference TRBV29-1 and TRBJ1-3 for the parts outside the CDR3, the full variable domain is SAVISQKPSRDICQRGTSLTIQCQVDSQVTMMFWYRQQPGQSLTLIATANQGSEATYESGFVIDKFPISRPNLTFSTLTVSNMSPEDSSIYLCSASLRDRPKGNTIYFGEGSWLTVV.

This chain links TRBV2 with TRBJ1-6; D is undetermined. The CDR3 totals 13 residues. CDR1 and CDR2 (germline): SNHLY, FYNNEI. Deletions cut 6 bases from V and 10 bases from J, with 13 bases between. CDR3 in amino acids: CASRDSPPSPLHF. CDR3 coding DNA: TGTGCCAGCAGGGACTCGCCCCCCTCACCCCTCCACTTT.

This clone appeared a few times. The V call is TRBV7-8, the J call TRBJ2-2; D ambiguous. The CDR3 has 14 residues. Trimming took off 2 bases at V and 1 base at J, with 5 bases between the two ends. The germline V gene encodes CDR1 SGHVS and CDR2 FQNEAQ. CDR3 amino acids: CASSLRENTGELFF. The CDR3 DNA reads TGTGCCAGCAGCTTAAGGGAGAACACCGGGGAGCTGTTTTTT.

The chain uses TRBV9 and TRBJ1-5, with D possibly TRBD1 on 5 matching bases. The CDR3 runs 15 residues. V lost 0 bases to trimming and J lost 6 bases, with 13 bases between them. The V gene's germline CDR1 is SGDLS and CDR2 YYNGEE. The DNA of the CDR3 is TGTGCCAGCAGCGTAGAAGGCAGGGAAGGTCAGCCCCAGCATTTT. Amino acids: CASSVEGREGQPQHF.

V usage is TRBV2 and J usage is TRBJ1-2; weak D call: TRBD1 (5 bases). Germline V gene data show CDR1 as SNHLY and CDR2 as FYNNEI. There are 13 residues in the CDR3. The ends were cut back, 3 bases at V and 6 bases at J, with 11 bases in the middle. CDR3 nucleotides: TGTGCCAGCAGTGAGACAGCGGGACATGGCTACACCTTC. Translating it yields CASSETAGHGYTF.

The chain has TRBV2 and TRBJ1-6, with 8 bases matching TRBD1. Germline values: CDR1 SNHLY, CDR2 FYNNEI. V trimming: 7 bases; J trimming: 4 bases; junction bases outside the gene matches: 6. This CDR3 is built from 15 residues. In nucleotides, the CDR3 is TGTGCCAGCAAAGGACAGGGAGGATATAATTCACCCCTCCACTTT. This codes for CASKGQGGYNSPLHF.

The genes are TRBV25-1 and TRBJ2-3, with D perhaps TRBD1 (5 bases). The CDR3 is 13 residues long. CDR1 MGHDK and CDR2 SYGVNS come from the germline V gene. Trimming shortened V by 3 bases and J by 10 bases, and 14 bases separated the two germline ends. The CDR3 reads CASSDNGQPPQYF. The CDR3 DNA follows: TGTGCCAGCAGTGACAACGGACAACCCCCGCAGTATTTT.

V and J are TRBV2 and TRBJ2-2, with no clear D. Between the trimmed V and J ends, which lost 6 bases and 3 bases, there was a span of 5 bases. Germline CDR1 reads SNHLY; CDR2 reads FYNNEI. This CDR3 is 12 amino acids long. The CDR3 DNA reads as TGTGCCAGCAGGGTAGACACCGGGGAGCTGTTTTTT. This translates into CASRVDTGELFF.

This rearrangement joins TRBV11-1 to TRBJ1-2; a weak D match, TRBD1 (6 bases). This CDR3 region has 16 residues. Germline assignment: CDR1 SGHAT and CDR2 FQDESV (reference sequence). Trimming removed 4 bases at V and 0 bases at J, with 15 bases between. The chain's CDR3 is CASSSALAGANYGYTF. CDR3 DNA: TGTGCCAGCAGCTCCGCGCTAGCAGGGGCTAACTATGGCTACACCTTC.

V is TRBV7-2 and J is TRBJ2-5; possibly TRBD2 for D (5 bases). The CDR3 length is 16 residues. Germline V CDR1 and CDR2: SGHTA, FQGNSA. Trimming shortened V by 3 bases and J by 2 bases, and 16 bases separated the two germline ends. The CDR3 sequence is CASSFSPTPGQETQYF. As DNA, the CDR3 is TGTGCCAGCAGCTTTAGCCCCACCCCGGGACAAGAGACCCAGTACTTC.

For the CDR3, the DNA is TGTGCCAGCAGCCCCTGGTCGGGAGAAGCCTACGAGCAGTACTTC. It encodes CASSPWSGEAYEQYF. The rearrangement links TRBV3-1 (or the pseudogene TRBV3-2) to TRBJ2-7; a weak D match, TRBD2 (6 bases). Germline assignment: CDR1 LGHDT and CDR2 YNNKEL (reference sequence). The length of the CDR3 is 15 residues. Trimming stripped 4 bases from V and 2 bases from J, with 15 bases between.

V usage is TRBV11-2 and J usage is TRBJ2-3; 7 nucleotides match TRBD2. The germline V gene encodes CDR1 SGHAT and CDR2 FQNNGV. CDR3 size: 17 residues. The V and J ends lost 5 bases and 0 bases, in that order; junction bases with no gene match: 11. The CDR3 sequence is CASSRAVSGISTDTQYF. CDR3 coding DNA: TGTGCCAGCAGCCGCGCGGTGAGCGGGATTAGCACAGATACGCAGTATTTT.

V gene TRBV5-6 combines with J gene TRBJ1-1; D remains unclear. This CDR3 is built from 14 residues. The V end lost 0 bases, the J end lost 5 bases, and 11 bases lay between the germline ends. In germline, CDR1 is SGHDT, CDR2 YYEEEE. The CDR3 loop is CASSLVGVLTEAFF. In DNA, the CDR3 is TGTGCCAGCAGCTTGGTTGGGGTTTTGACTGAAGCTTTCTTT.

The rearrangement uses TRBV3-1 (or the pseudogene TRBV3-2) and TRBJ2-3, with D unresolved. Trimming pared 3 bases from V and 4 bases from J, leaving 8 bases between. Germline lookup yields CDR1 LGHDT and CDR2 YNNKEL (reference sequence). This CDR3 region has 13 residues. CDR3 region: CASSQPSPDTQYF. For the CDR3, the DNA is TGTGCCAGCAGCCAGCCCTCCCCAGATACGCAGTATTTT.